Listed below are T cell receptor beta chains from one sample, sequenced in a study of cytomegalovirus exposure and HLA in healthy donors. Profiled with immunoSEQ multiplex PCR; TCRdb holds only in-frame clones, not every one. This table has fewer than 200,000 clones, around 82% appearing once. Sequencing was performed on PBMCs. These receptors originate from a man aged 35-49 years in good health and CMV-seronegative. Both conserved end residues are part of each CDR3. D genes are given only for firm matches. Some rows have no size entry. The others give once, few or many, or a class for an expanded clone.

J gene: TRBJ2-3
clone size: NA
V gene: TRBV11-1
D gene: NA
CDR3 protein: CASSLGGSLSRDTQYF
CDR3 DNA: TGTGCCAGCAGCTTAGGGGGCTCCCTAAGCAGGGATACGCAGTATTTT

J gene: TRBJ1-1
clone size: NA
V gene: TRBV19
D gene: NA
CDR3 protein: CASSIVFSEGLLTEAFF
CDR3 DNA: TGTGCCAGTAGTATAGTTTTCTCGGAGGGTCTCCTCACTGAAGCTTTCTTT

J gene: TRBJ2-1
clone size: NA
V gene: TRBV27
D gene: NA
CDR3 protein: CASIQGGGEKQFF
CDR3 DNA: TGTGCCAGCATCCAGGGAGGAGGGGAGAAGCAGTTCTTC

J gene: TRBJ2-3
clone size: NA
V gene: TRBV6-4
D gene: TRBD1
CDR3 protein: CASSGTGITDTQYF
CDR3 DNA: TGTGCCAGCAGTGGGACAGGGATCACAGATACGCAGTATTTT

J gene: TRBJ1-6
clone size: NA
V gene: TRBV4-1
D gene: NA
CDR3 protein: CASSQGGGGLLSPLHF
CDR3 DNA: TGCGCCAGCAGCCAAGGGGGCGGGGGGCTCTTGTCACCCCTCCACTTT

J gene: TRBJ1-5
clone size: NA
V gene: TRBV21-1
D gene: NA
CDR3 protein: CAVGGFGNQPQHF
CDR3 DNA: TGTGCCGTGGGGGGATTCGGCAATCAGCCCCAGCATTTT

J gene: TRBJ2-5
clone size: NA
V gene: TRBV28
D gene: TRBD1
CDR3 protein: CASSLGQAIETQYF
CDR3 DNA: TGTGCCAGCAGTTTGGGACAGGCCATCGAGACCCAGTACTTC

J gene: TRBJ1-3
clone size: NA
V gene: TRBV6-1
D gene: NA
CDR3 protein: CASSEQGMGNTIYF
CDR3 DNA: TGTGCCAGCAGTGAACAGGGGATGGGAAACACCATATATTTT

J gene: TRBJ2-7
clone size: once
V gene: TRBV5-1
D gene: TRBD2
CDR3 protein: CASSLLLQSGSNYEQYF
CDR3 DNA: TGCGCCAGCAGCCTGCTCTTGCAGAGCGGGAGTAACTACGAGCAGTACTTC

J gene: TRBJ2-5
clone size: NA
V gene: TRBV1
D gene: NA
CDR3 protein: CTSSQRTSCEQETQYF
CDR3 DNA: TGCACCAGCAGCCAGAGGACTAGCTGTGAACAAGAGACCCAGTACTTC

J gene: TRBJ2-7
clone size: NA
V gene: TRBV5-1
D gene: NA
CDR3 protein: CASSPDQGGKYEQYF
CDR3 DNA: TGCGCCAGCTCCCCGGATCAGGGGGGTAAGTACGAGCAGTACTTC

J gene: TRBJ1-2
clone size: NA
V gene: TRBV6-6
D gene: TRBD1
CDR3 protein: CASTRGQYGYTF
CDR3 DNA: TGTGCCAGCACTAGGGGACAGTATGGCTACACCTTC

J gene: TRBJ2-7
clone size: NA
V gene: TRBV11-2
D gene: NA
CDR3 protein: CASSLEGGGQDEQYF
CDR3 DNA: TGTGCCAGTTCGCTAGAGGGCGGGGGACAGGACGAGCAGTACTTC

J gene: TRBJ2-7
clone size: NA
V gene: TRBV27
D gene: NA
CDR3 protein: CASSLRGSEYEQYF
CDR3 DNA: TGTGCCAGCAGTTTACGTGGGAGCGAATACGAGCAGTACTTC

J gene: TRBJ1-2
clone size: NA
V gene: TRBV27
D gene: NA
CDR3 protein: CASSSLGLETYGYTF
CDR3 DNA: TGTGCCAGCAGTTCCCTGGGCCTCGAGACCTATGGCTACACCTTC

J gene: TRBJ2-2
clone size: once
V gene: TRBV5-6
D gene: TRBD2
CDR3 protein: CASSFLAGGPPNTGELFF
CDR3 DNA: TGTGCCAGCAGCTTCCTAGCGGGGGGGCCCCCGAACACCGGGGAGCTGTTTTTT

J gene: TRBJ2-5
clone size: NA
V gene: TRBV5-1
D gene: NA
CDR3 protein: CASSLAETQYF
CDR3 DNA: TGCGCCAGCAGCTTGGCGGAGACCCAGTACTTC

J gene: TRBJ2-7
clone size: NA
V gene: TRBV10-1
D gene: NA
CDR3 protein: CASSGGPPYEQYF
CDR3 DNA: TGCGCCAGCAGTGGGGGGCCTCCCTACGAGCAGTACTTC

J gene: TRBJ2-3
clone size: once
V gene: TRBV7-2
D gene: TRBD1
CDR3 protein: CASSPRSGTGRLVDTQYF
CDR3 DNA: TGTGCCAGCAGCCCAAGGTCCGGGACAGGGCGCTTGGTGGATACGCAGTATTTT

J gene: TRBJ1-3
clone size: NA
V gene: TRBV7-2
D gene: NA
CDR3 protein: CASSPDRSSGNTIYF
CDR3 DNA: TGTGCCAGCAGCCCCGACAGGAGCTCTGGAAACACCATATATTTT

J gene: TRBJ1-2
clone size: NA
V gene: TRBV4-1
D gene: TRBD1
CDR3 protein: CASSQDRRTGFIGYTF
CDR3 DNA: TGCGCCAGCAGCCAAGATCGCCGGACAGGCTTTATTGGCTACACCTTC

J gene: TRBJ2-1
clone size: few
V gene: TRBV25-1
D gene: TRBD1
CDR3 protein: CASGATGGPSSYNEQFF
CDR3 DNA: TGTGCCAGCGGAGCAACAGGGGGCCCTAGCTCCTACAATGAGCAGTTCTTC

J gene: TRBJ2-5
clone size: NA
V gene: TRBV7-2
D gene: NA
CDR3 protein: CASSLEGGLAQYF
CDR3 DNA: TGTGCCAGCAGCCTGGAAGGAGGGTTGGCCCAGTACTTC

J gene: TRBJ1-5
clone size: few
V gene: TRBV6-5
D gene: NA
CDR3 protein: CASSARGQPQHF
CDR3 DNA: TGTGCCAGCAGTGCCAGGGGTCAGCCCCAGCATTTT

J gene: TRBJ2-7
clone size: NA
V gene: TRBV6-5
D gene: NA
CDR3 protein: CASSYSRVTGGQYF
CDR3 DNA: TGTGCCAGCAGTTACTCGAGAGTTACTGGCGGGCAGTACTTC

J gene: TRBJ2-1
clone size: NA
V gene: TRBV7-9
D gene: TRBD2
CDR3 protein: CSSSPRGTSGGNEQFF
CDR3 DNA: TGTTCCAGCAGCCCTAGGGGGACTAGCGGGGGGAATGAGCAGTTCTTC

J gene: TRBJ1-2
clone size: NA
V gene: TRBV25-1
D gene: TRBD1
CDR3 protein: CASSEYGDSYGYTF
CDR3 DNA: TGTGCCAGCAGTGAATATGGGGACAGCTATGGCTACACCTTC

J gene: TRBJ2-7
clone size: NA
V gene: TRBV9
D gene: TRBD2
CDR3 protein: CASSVLAGVTYEQYF
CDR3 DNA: TGTGCCAGCAGCGTTCTAGCGGGCGTTACCTACGAGCAGTACTTC

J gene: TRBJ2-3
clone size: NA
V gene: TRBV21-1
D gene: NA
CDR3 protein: CASSARDRVPDTQYF
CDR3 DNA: TGTGCCAGCAGCGCCCGGGACAGGGTCCCAGATACGCAGTATTTT

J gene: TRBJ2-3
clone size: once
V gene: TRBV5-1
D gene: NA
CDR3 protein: CASSLGLVSGSTDTQYF
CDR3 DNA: TGCGCCAGCAGCTTGGGCCTGGTTAGCGGAAGCACAGATACGCAGTATTTT

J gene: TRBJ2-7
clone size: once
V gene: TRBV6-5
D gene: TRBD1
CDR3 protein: CASSYSTGVVGEQYF
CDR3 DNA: TGTGCCAGCAGTTACTCGACAGGGGTAGTTGGCGAGCAGTACTTC

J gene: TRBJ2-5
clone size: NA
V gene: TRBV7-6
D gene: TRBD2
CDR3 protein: CASSLAGLAGGPETQYF
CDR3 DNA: TGTGCCAGCAGCTTAGCAGGACTAGCGGGAGGGCCTGAGACCCAGTACTTC

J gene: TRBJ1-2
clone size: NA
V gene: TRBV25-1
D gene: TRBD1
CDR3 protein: CASSDSGQGVFGYTF
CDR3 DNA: TGTGCCAGCAGTGATTCAGGACAGGGGGTTTTTGGCTACACCTTC

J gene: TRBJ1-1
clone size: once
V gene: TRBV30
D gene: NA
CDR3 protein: CAWTRPTGGNTEAFF
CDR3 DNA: TGTGCCTGGACAAGACCTACCGGGGGGAACACTGAAGCTTTCTTT

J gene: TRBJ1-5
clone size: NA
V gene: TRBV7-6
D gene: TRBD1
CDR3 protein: CASSLGTGAPQHF
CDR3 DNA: TGTGCCAGCAGCTTAGGGACAGGGGCGCCCCAGCATTTT

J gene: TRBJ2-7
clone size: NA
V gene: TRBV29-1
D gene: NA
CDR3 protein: CGVASRERPYEQYF
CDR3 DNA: TGCGGCGTCGCATCCAGGGAACGTCCCTACGAGCAGTACTTC

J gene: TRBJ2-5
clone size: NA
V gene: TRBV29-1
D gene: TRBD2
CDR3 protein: CSVEEASGRRETQYF
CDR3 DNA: TGCAGCGTTGAAGAGGCTAGCGGGAGACGCGAGACCCAGTACTTC

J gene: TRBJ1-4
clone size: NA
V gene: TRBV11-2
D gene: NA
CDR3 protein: CASSSREKLFF
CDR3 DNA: TGTGCCAGCAGCTCGAGGGAAAAACTGTTTTTT

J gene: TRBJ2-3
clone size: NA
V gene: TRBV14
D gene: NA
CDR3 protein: CASSQVGLVPDTQYF
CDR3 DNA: TGTGCCAGCAGCCAAGTCGGTCTAGTCCCAGATACGCAGTATTTT

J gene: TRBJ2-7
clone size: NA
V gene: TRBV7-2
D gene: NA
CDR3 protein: CASSLWDTAYEQYF
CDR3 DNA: TGTGCCAGCAGCTTATGGGACACGGCCTACGAGCAGTACTTC

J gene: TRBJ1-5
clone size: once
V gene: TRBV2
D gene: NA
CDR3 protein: CASSLRVGANQPQHF
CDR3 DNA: TGTGCCAGCAGTCTAAGGGTGGGGGCCAATCAGCCCCAGCATTTT

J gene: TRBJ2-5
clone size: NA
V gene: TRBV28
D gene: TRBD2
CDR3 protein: CASSPPVSGSGETQYF
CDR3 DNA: TGTGCCAGCAGTCCCCCGGTTAGCGGGAGTGGTGAGACCCAGTACTTC

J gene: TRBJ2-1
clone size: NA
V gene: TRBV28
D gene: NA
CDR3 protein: CASSSRGAPNNEQFF
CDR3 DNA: TGTGCCAGCAGTTCTCGGGGGGCCCCGAATAATGAGCAGTTCTTC

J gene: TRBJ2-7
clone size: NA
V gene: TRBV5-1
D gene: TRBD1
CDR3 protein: CASSLTGRINEQYF
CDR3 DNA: TGCGCCAGCAGCCTGACAGGGAGAATAAACGAGCAGTACTTC